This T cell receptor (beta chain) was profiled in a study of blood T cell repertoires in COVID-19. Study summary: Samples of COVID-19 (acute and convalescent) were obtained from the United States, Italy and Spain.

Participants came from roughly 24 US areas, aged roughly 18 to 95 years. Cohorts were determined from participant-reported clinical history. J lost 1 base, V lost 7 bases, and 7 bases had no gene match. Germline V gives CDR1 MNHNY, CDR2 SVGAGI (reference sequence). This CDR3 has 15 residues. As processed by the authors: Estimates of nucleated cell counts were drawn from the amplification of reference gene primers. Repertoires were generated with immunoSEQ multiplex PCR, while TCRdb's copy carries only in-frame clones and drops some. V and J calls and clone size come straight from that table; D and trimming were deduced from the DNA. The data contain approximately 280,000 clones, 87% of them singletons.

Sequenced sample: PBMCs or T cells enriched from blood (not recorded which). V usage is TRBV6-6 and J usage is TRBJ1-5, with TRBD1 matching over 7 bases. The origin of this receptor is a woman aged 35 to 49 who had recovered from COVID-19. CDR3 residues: CASTRQGVSNQPQHF. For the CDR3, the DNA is TGTGCCAGCACCCGACAGGGTGTGAGCAATCAGCCCCAGCATTTT.